This section outlines one T cell receptor beta chain sequence together with its context. Its specificity is not known. The record originates from a study of shared clonotypes between healthy human individuals. Across the whole study: The people who gave samples were two women and three men aged 18 to 49. Per donor, three plates held CD4 naive cells, three held CD4 memory, two held CD8 naive and one held CD8 memory. General study results and limits: Only a few donors were included, so the genetic and exposure-history diversity represented was limited.

Evenly divided among several immunoSEQ plates was the genomic DNA of each subset. The table came from immunoSEQ multiplex PCR; TCRdb's copy has only in-frame clones and leaves some out. The sample yields some 1 million clones, approximately 70% seen once. Unmatched junction bases numbered 3, after V lost 2 bases and J lost 5 bases. The CDR3 length is 13 residues. The germline V gene encodes CDR1 SQVTM and CDR2 ANQGSEA. The V call is TRBV29-1, the J call TRBJ2-7; 10 nucleotides agree with TRBD2. The sequencing input was memory CD4+ T cells sorted from blood. As to subset: CD45RA-negative fraction. The sequence was collected from a man aged 18 to 29 in good health. As DNA, the CDR3 is TGCAGCGTTGAACCCCTAGCGGGAGACGAGCAGTACTTC. Encoded protein: CSVEPLAGDEQYF.